The clone carrying this TCR beta chain was found a few times. The antigen is unknown. This sample is part of a study of blood T cells in healthy people across ages. Study findings and constraints: Investigators treated diversity estimates from one million T cells as underestimates.

Isolation yielded PBMCs, at least 6 million per sample, in every case. Germline loops: CDR1 KGHSH, CDR2 LQKENI. Trimming took 5 bases from V and 0 from J; bases not matched to a gene: 4. The CDR3 is 15 amino acids. Alongside a J-beta primer mix, a sample-barcoded 5' primer served in a second PCR lasting roughly 6 to 11 cycles. From the 5' RACE reads, TCRdb called clonotypes with MiXCR, one entry per CDR3 protein. The sample includes under 1 million distinct CDR3 sequences, 40% to 50% of them seen just once. The clonotype comes from a man in his 60s in good health. This chain links TRBV18 with TRBJ2-7, with TRBD2 matching 10 bases. The sequenced sample was blood. The chain's CDR3 is CASSGTSGDSYEQYF. DNA for the CDR3: TGTGCCAGCTCAGGTACTAGCGGGGACTCCTACGAGCAGTACTTC.